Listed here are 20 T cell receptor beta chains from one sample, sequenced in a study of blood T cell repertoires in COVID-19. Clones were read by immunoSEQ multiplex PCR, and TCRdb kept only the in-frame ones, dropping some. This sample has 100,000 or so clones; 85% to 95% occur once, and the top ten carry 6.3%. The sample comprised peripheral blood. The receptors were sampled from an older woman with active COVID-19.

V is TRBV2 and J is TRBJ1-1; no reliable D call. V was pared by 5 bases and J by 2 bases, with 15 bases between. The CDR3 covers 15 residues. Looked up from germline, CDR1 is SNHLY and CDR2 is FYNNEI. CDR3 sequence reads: CASSQPPRVNTEAFF. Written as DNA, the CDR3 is TGTGCCAGCAGTCAACCGCCCCGGGTAAACACTGAAGCTTTCTTT.

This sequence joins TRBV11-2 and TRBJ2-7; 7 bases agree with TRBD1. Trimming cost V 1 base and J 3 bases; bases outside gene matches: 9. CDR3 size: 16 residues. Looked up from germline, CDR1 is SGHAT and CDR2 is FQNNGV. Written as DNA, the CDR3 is TGTGCCAGCAGCTTAGTGAGGACAGGATTCGGCTACGAGCAGTACTTC. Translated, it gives CASSLVRTGFGYEQYF.

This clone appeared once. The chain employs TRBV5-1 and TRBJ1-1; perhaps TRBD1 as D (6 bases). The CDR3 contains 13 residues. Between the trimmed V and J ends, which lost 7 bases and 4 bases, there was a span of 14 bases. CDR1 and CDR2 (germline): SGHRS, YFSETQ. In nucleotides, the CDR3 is TGCGCCAGCCCTAAACAGGGTCTCACTGAAGCTTTCTTT. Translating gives CASPKQGLTEAFF. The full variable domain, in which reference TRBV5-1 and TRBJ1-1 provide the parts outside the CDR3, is KAGVTQTPRYLIKTRGQQVTLSCSPISGHRSVSWYQQTPGQGLQFLFEYFSETQRNKGNFPGRFSGRQFSNSRSEMNVSTLELGDSALYLCASPKQGLTEAFFGQGTRLTVV.

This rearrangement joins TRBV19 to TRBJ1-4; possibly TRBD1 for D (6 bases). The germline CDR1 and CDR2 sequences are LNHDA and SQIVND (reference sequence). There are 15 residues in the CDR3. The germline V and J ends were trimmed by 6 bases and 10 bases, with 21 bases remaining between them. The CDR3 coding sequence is TGTGCCAGTAGCAATAGATCACAGGGAATAGCAAAACTGTTTTTT. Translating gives CASSNRSQGIAKLFF.

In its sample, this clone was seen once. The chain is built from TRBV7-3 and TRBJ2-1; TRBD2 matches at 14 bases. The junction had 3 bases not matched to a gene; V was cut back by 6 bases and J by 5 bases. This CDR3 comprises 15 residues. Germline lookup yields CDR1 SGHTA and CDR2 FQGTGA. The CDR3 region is CASRRGLAGDNEQFF. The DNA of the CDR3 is TGTGCCAGCAGACGGGGACTAGCGGGGGACAATGAGCAGTTCTTC. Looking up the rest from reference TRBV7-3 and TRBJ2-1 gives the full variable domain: GAGVSQTPSNKVTEKGKYVELRCDPISGHTALYWYRQSLGQGPEFLIYFQGTGAADDSGLPNDRFFAVRPEGSVSTLKIQRTERGDSAVYLCASRRGLAGDNEQFFGPGTRLTVL.

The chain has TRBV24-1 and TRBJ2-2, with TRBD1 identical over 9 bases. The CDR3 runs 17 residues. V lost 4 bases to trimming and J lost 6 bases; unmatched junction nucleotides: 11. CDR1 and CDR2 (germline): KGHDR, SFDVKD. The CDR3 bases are TGTGCCACCAGTGACTCCATGACAGGGGGATCTCCCGGGGAGCTGTTTTTT. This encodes CATSDSMTGGSPGELFF.

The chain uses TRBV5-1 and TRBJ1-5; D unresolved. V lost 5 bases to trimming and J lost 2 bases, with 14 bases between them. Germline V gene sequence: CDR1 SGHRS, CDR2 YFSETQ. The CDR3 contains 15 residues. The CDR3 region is CASRRESGGNQPQHF. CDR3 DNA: TGCGCCAGCAGAAGAGAGTCCGGGGGCAATCAGCCCCAGCATTTT.

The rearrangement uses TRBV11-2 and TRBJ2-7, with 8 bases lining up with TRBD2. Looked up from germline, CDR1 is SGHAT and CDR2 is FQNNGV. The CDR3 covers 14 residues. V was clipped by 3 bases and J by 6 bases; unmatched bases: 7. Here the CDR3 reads CASSFAGTSFEQYF. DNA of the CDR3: TGTGCCAGCAGCTTTGCCGGGACTAGTTTCGAGCAGTACTTC.

The CDR3 is CASSIMAASGANVLTF. The DNA for the CDR3 is TGTGCCAGTAGTATTATGGCGGCCTCTGGGGCCAACGTCCTGACTTTC. The V gene is TRBV19, the J gene TRBJ2-6, with D hard to call. Trimming pared 3 bases from V and 0 bases from J, leaving 9 bases between. The germline gives CDR1 LNHDA, CDR2 SQIVND (reference sequence). This CDR3 is 16 amino acids long.

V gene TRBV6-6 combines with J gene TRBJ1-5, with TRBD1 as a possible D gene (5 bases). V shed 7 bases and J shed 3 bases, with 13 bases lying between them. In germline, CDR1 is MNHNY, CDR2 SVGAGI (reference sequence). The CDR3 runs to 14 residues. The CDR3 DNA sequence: TGTGCCAGCAAAGGGGCAGGCTTCAATCAGCCCCAGCATTTT. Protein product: CASKGAGFNQPQHF.

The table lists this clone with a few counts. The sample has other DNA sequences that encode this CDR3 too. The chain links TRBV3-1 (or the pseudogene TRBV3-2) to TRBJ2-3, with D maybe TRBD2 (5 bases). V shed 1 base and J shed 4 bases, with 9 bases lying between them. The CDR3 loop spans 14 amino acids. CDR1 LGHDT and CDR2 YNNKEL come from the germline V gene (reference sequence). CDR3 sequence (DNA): TGTGCCAGCAGCCAAGTGCAGGAGGCAGATACGCAGTATTTT. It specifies CASSQVQEADTQYF.

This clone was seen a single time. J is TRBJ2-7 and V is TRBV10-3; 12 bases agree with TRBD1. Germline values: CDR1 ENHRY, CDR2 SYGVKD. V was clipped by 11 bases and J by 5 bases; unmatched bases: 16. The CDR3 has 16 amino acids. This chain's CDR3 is CASQTSGTGGNDEQYF. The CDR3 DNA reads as TGTGCCTCGCAGACTTCCGGGACAGGGGGCAACGACGAGCAGTACTTC.

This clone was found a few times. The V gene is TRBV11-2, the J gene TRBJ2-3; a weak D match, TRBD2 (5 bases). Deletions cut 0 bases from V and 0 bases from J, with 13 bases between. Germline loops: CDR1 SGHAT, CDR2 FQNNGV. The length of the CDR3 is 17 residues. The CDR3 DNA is TGTGCCAGCAGCTTAGATAATGGACTCACTAGCACAGATACGCAGTATTTT. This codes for CASSLDNGLTSTDTQYF.

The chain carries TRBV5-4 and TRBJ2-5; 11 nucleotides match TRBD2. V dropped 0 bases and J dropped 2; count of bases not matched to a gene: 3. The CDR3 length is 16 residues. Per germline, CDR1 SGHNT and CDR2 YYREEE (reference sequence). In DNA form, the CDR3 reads TGTGCCAGCAGCTTGGCGGCTAGCGGGAGGCAAGAGACCCAGTACTTC. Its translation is CASSLAASGRQETQYF.

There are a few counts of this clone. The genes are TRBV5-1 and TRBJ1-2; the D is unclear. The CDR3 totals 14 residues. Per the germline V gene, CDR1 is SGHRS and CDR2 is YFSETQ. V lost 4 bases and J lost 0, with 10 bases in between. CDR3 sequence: CASSMDGANYGYTF. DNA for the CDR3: TGCGCCAGCAGCATGGACGGAGCTAACTATGGCTACACCTTC.

The DNA for the CDR3 is TGCAGTGCTAGAGGGGAGTATGAGCAGTTCTTC. Residues: CSARGEYEQFF. The rearrangement links TRBV20-1 to TRBJ2-1; TRBD2 is a possible D gene (5 bases). The V gene's germline CDR1 is DFQATT and CDR2 SNEGSKA (reference sequence). The CDR3 has 11 residues. V lost 1 base, J lost 8 bases, and 6 bases lay in between.

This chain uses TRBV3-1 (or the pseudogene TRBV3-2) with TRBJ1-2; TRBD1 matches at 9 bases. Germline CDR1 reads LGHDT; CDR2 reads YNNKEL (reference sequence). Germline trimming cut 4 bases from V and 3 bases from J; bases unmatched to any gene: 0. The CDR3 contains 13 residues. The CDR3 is CASSRDRDYGYTF. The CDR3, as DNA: TGTGCCAGCAGCCGGGACAGGGACTATGGCTACACCTTC.

The CDR3 DNA follows: TGTGCCAGCAGTTTATCGGGACAGGGGATGGACAATGAGCAGTTCTTC. Its protein is CASSLSGQGMDNEQFF. This rearrangement joins TRBV28 to TRBJ2-1; 10 positions agree with TRBD1. The length of the CDR3 is 16 residues. Germline-derived CDR1 and CDR2 are MDHEN and SYDVKM. Trimming took 1 base from V and 5 from J; bases not matched to a gene: 5.

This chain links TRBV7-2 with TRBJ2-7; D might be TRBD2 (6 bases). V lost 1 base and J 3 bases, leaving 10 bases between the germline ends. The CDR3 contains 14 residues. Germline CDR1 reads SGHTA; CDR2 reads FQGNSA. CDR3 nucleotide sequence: TGTGCCAGCAGCTTAGGTCCCGGGAGCTACGAGCAGTACTTC. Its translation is CASSLGPGSYEQYF.

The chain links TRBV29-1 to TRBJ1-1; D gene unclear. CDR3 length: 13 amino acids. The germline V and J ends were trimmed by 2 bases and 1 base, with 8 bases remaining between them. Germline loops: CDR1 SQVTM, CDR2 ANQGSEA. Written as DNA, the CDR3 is TGCAGCGTTGAATTGGCTCAGAACACTGAAGCTTTCTTT. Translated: CSVELAQNTEAFF.